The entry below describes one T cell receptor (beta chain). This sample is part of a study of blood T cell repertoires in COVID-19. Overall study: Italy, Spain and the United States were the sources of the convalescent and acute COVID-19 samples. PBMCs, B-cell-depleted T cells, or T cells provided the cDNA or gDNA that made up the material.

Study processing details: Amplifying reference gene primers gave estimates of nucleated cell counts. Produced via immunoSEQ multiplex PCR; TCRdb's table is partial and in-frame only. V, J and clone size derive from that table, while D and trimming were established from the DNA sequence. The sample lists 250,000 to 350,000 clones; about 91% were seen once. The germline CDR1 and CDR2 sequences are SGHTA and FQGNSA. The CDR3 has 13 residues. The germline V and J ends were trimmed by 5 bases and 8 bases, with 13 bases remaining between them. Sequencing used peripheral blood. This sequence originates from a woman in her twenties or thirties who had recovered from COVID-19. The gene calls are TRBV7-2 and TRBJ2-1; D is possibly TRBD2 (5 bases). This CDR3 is CASSVSSGDEQFF. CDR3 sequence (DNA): TGTGCCAGCAGCGTCAGTTCCGGGGATGAGCAGTTCTTC.